This T cell receptor (beta chain) was recorded in a study of long-term antiretroviral therapy in people with HIV. Study-level findings and limits: Repertoires with HIV possessed tighter CDR3 length spans than those of controls.

It was version v3.0 of the immunoSEQ assay that was run at survey level. Method: immunoSEQ multiplex PCR; TCRdb's copy keeps in-frame clones and lacks some. The repertoire has 20,000 to 30,000 clones, more than 70% of them found once; the top ten carry just over 5%. As concerns this clone: As yet, its antigen is unknown.

The CDR3 runs to 20 residues. V shed 5 bases and J 3 bases; nucleotides not matched to a gene: 17. Germline CDR1 reads MDHEN; CDR2 reads SYDVKM. The source is a man younger than 30 with HIV. The chain has TRBV28 and TRBJ2-2, with 11 bases identical to TRBD2. The material was unsorted PBMCs, obtained 3 years after starting antiretroviral therapy. DNA of the CDR3: TGTGCCAGCAGTCAACCATTTCTTAGCGGGGGGGCCACCGACACCGGGGAGCTGTTTTTT. It codes for CASSQPFLSGGATDTGELFF.